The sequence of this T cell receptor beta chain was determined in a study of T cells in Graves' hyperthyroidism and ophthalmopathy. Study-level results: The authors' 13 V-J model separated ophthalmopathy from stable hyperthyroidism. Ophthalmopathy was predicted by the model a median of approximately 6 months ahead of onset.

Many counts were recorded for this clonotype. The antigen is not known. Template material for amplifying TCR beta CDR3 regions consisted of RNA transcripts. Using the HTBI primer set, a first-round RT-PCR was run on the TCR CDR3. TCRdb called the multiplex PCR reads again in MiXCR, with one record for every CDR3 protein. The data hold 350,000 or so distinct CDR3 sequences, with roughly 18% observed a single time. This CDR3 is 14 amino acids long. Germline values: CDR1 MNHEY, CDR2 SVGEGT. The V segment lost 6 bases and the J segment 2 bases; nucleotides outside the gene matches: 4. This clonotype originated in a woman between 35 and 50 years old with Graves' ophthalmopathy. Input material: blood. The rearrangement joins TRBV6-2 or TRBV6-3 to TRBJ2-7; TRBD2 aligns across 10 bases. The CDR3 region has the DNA TGTGCCAGCAGCCAAAGCGGGAGGGCCTACGAGCAGTACTTC. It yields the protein CASSQSGRAYEQYF.